This T cell receptor beta chain stems from a study of blood T cell repertoires in COVID-19 (dated by TCRdb to about 2020). Study-level background: The collaborator samples originated in the United States, Italy and Spain and spanned the acute and convalescent phases of COVID-19. The material from the prospective study consisted of cDNA or gDNA derived from T cells, B-cell-depleted T cells, or PBMCs. The dataset comprised deeply sampled blood TCRbeta repertoires from subjects exposed to, actively infected with, or recovered from COVID-19. The repertoires were released in a freely available public database meant as a resource for research on the immune response to SARS-CoV-2. Samples were obtained from the ongoing ImmuneRACE study (first 160 participants) and from about 1,300 subjects provided by 6 global collaborators. Nearly every sample came with metadata listing a de-identified subject ID, COVID-19 status, age in years and sex. Where HLA class I and class II types were available, the types were taken from metadata supplied by the sample provider, not from assay-based typing.

As concerns this clone: This clone's antigen is unknown. No base-level quality is on record; no much larger clone is a single base apart.

Study-level results and caveats: The quantity of clinical and demographic metadata differed by source and by participant and was supplied without curation.

Whole blood was collected in K2EDTA tubes by collaborating institutions according to the institutions' own protocols. For TCRbeta analysis, collaborators shipped samples as frozen whole blood, isolated PBMCs, or DNA extracted from either of those sample types. Relative to germline, V is 1 base shorter and J is 8 bases shorter, with 11 bases between their ends. Looking up the germline V gene yields CDR1 KGHSH and CDR2 LQKENI. The CDR3 runs 14 residues from the cysteine to the phenylalanine. Only the CDR3 DNA stays, 42 bases, in frame from base 1. TCRbeta CDR3 regions were amplified from genomic DNA by means of the immunoSEQ Assay, a bias-controlled multiplex PCR. Processing in the source paper ran as follows. Nucleated cell counts per sample were estimated from amplification of reference gene primers within the assay. To quantify the absolute abundance of each unique TCRbeta CDR3 rearrangement, sequence reads were collapsed and filtered. For each sample, productive Simpson clonality was calculated as the square root of Simpson's diversity index across productive rearrangements. Sourced from immuneACCESS, this table was stored by TCRdb with only in-frame sequences that have V and J called. A share of the clones is absent; for the studies checked, an unresolved V gene accounts for under half, and the remainder has no known explanation. Clonal size and the V and J genes are those of that table, whereas D and trimming came from the DNA. For this sample the table gives 90,000 to 95,000 clones, of which more than 75% were detected only once. The top ten clonotypes cover around 4.7% of the sample.

This TCR was recovered from a woman aged 80 or over with active COVID-19. Sequencing input: peripheral blood. The chain employs TRBV18 and TRBJ1-4, with the D segment identity uncertain. DNA sequence: TGTGCCAGCTCACCACGGAGGGAGGGAGAAAAACTGTTTTTT. This translates into CASSPRREGEKLFF. Where the CDR3 stops, the reference TRBV18 and TRBJ1-4 genes take over; the full variable domain is NAGVMQNPRHLVRRRGQEARLRCSPMKGHSHVYWYRQLPEEGLKFMVYLQKENIIDESGMPKERFSAEFPKEGPSILRIQQVVRGDSAAYFCASSPRREGEKLFFGSGTQLSVL.